The rows below give T cell receptor beta chains drawn from one sample of a study of shared clonotypes between healthy human individuals. The data were produced by immunoSEQ multiplex PCR, yet TCRdb's version contains in-frame clones alone and is incomplete. This sample yields 2 million to 2.5 million clones, of which approximately 94% are seen a single time; roughly 1.1% belongs to the top ten. Material for sequencing was naive CD8+ T cells sorted from blood. These receptors all stem from a young man in good health. Each CDR3 is given with its conserved first and last residue. The D gene is left open where the match is weak. Clone sizes are given selectively: once, few, many, or a class where the clone is expanded.

V: TRBV30
size: .
D: TRBD1
J: TRBJ2-7
CDR3: CAWTDGQGIIYEQYF
DNA: TGTGCCTGGACCGACGGACAGGGGATTATCTACGAGCAGTACTTC

V: TRBV6-5
size: .
D: .
J: TRBJ2-7
CDR3: CASSLTEAYEQYF
DNA: TGTGCCAGCAGTTTAACGGAAGCCTACGAGCAGTACTTC

V: TRBV7-2
size: .
D: TRBD2
J: TRBJ2-7
CDR3: CASTWRGSTYEQYF
DNA: TGTGCCAGCACATGGCGGGGGTCGACCTACGAGCAGTACTTC

V: TRBV27
size: .
D: .
J: TRBJ1-2
CDR3: CASSGSGRMGGYTF
DNA: TGTGCCAGCAGCGGGTCGGGACGAATGGGGGGCTACACCTTC

V: TRBV5-6
size: .
D: .
J: TRBJ2-3
CDR3: CASSGAGLTDTQYF
DNA: TGTGCCAGCAGCGGGGCAGGACTCACAGATACGCAGTATTTT

V: TRBV5-6
size: .
D: .
J: TRBJ2-7
CDR3: CASSPGGSSYEQYF
DNA: TGTGCCAGCAGTCCAGGGGGGAGCTCCTACGAGCAGTACTTC

V: TRBV5-1
size: .
D: .
J: TRBJ2-1
CDR3: CASSLEINEQFF
DNA: TGCGCCAGCAGCTTGGAGATCAATGAGCAGTTCTTC

V: TRBV7-6
size: .
D: TRBD2
J: TRBJ2-1
CDR3: CASSFGHGGGNEQFF
DNA: TGTGCCAGCAGCTTCGGTCACGGCGGGGGGAATGAGCAGTTCTTC

V: TRBV4-1
size: .
D: .
J: TRBJ1-2
CDR3: CASSQVGGADYGYTF
DNA: TGCGCCAGCAGCCAAGTGGGGGGCGCGGACTATGGCTACACCTTC

V: TRBV9
size: .
D: .
J: TRBJ1-3
CDR3: CASSGTVSGNTIYF
DNA: TGTGCCAGCAGCGGGACGGTCTCTGGAAACACCATATATTTT

V: TRBV6-5
size: .
D: .
J: TRBJ2-5
CDR3: CASSYSLGAGRETQYF
DNA: TGTGCCAGCAGTTACTCGCTTGGGGCAGGGAGAGAGACCCAGTACTTC

V: TRBV7-6
size: .
D: .
J: TRBJ2-5
CDR3: CASSRSHIRMETQYF
DNA: TGTGCCAGCAGCCGATCCCATATCAGGATGGAGACCCAGTACTTC

V: TRBV13
size: .
D: .
J: TRBJ2-6
CDR3: CASSPPLSNVLTF
DNA: TGTGCCAGCAGCCCCCCTTTGTCCAACGTCCTGACTTTC

V: TRBV30
size: .
D: .
J: TRBJ1-1
CDR3: CAWSVQGETEAFF
DNA: TGTGCCTGGAGTGTTCAGGGAGAGACTGAAGCTTTCTTT

V: TRBV11-3
size: .
D: .
J: TRBJ2-1
CDR3: CASSLERGGGLSYNEQFF
DNA: TGTGCCAGCAGCTTAGAAAGAGGCGGGGGCCTCTCCTACAATGAGCAGTTCTTC

V: TRBV19
size: .
D: .
J: TRBJ1-4
CDR3: CASRALEVREATNEKLFF
DNA: TGTGCCAGTAGAGCCTTGGAAGTACGGGAAGCAACTAATGAAAAACTGTTTTTT

V: TRBV28
size: .
D: .
J: TRBJ1-5
CDR3: CASSFRVGPRYSNQPQHF
DNA: TGTGCCAGCAGTTTTAGGGTCGGACCTAGATATAGCAATCAGCCCCAGCATTTT

V: TRBV10-3
size: .
D: TRBD2
J: TRBJ2-5
CDR3: CAAQERGGPRETQYF
DNA: TGTGCCGCTCAGGAGCGGGGGGGCCCCCGGGAGACCCAGTACTTC

V: TRBV9
size: .
D: .
J: TRBJ2-3
CDR3: CASSATYREGDTQYF
DNA: TGTGCCAGCAGCGCCACTTACAGGGAAGGGGATACGCAGTATTTT

V: TRBV9
size: .
D: .
J: TRBJ2-5
CDR3: CASSPGVPQETQYF
DNA: TGTGCCAGCAGCCCCGGAGTGCCCCAAGAGACCCAGTACTTC

V: TRBV27
size: .
D: .
J: TRBJ1-4
CDR3: CASSTGTLRREKLFF
DNA: TGTGCCAGCAGTACCGGGACACTTCGACGCGAAAAACTGTTTTTT

V: TRBV5-5
size: .
D: .
J: TRBJ2-5
CDR3: CASSLVQGSETQYF
DNA: TGTGCCAGCAGCTTGGTCCAGGGCTCGGAGACCCAGTACTTC

V: TRBV7-2
size: .
D: TRBD1
J: TRBJ2-1
CDR3: CASSLVQGQGPYNEQFF
DNA: TGTGCCAGCAGCTTAGTACAGGGACAGGGGCCCTACAATGAGCAGTTCTTC

V: TRBV7-2
size: .
D: TRBD1
J: TRBJ2-1
CDR3: CASSLRTGANPYNEQFF
DNA: TGTGCCAGCAGCCTCCGGACAGGGGCCAACCCATACAATGAGCAGTTCTTC

V: TRBV11-2
size: .
D: .
J: TRBJ2-7
CDR3: CASSWDSSYEQYF
DNA: TGTGCCAGCAGCTGGGACTCTTCCTACGAGCAGTACTTC

V: TRBV11-2
size: .
D: TRBD2
J: TRBJ2-3
CDR3: CASSSTLAGGYTDTQYF
DNA: TGTGCCAGCAGCTCAACTTTAGCGGGAGGGTACACAGATACGCAGTATTTT

V: TRBV27
size: once
D: TRBD1
J: TRBJ2-7
CDR3: CASSAGQGSAIYEQYF
DNA: TGTGCCAGCAGTGCGGGACAGGGTTCTGCGATCTACGAGCAGTACTTC

V: TRBV27
size: .
D: TRBD2
J: TRBJ2-7
CDR3: CASSLSRTSDTYEQYF
DNA: TGTGCCAGCAGTTTATCTCGGACTAGCGATACCTACGAGCAGTACTTC

V: TRBV27
size: once
D: TRBD2
J: TRBJ2-1
CDR3: CASSPLAGGDNEQFF
DNA: TGTGCCAGCAGTCCTCTAGCGGGAGGAGATAATGAGCAGTTCTTC

V: TRBV7-8
size: .
D: TRBD1
J: TRBJ2-7
CDR3: CASSSGQIYEQYF
DNA: TGTGCCAGCAGCTCGGGACAGATCTACGAGCAGTACTTC

V: TRBV27
size: few
D: .
J: TRBJ1-6
CDR3: CASSLERGFSPLHF
DNA: TGTGCCAGCAGTTTAGAGAGGGGATTCTCACCCCTCCACTTT

V: TRBV19
size: .
D: TRBD1
J: TRBJ2-5
CDR3: CASSVQGAETQYF
DNA: TGTGCCAGTAGTGTACAGGGGGCCGAGACCCAGTACTTC

V: TRBV6-7
size: .
D: .
J: TRBJ1-1
CDR3: CASSRREGDRGTEAFF
DNA: TGTGCCAGCAGCCGAAGGGAGGGAGACAGAGGTACTGAAGCTTTCTTT

V: TRBV5-8
size: .
D: .
J: TRBJ1-4
CDR3: CASSLLLGGYHEKLFF
DNA: TGTGCCAGCAGCTTGCTCCTGGGGGGGTACCATGAAAAACTGTTTTTT

V: TRBV5-6
size: .
D: .
J: TRBJ2-2
CDR3: CASSPIIGELFF
DNA: TGTGCCAGCAGCCCGATAATTGGGGAGCTGTTTTTT

V: TRBV13
size: .
D: .
J: TRBJ2-2
CDR3: CASGSTGGTGELFF
DNA: TGTGCCAGCGGTTCGACAGGCGGGACCGGGGAGCTGTTTTTT

V: TRBV28
size: .
D: .
J: TRBJ1-6
CDR3: CASSMVGEGIDNSPLHF
DNA: TGTGCCAGCAGTATGGTGGGAGAAGGAATCGACAATTCACCCCTCCACTTT

V: TRBV28
size: .
D: .
J: TRBJ2-7
CDR3: CASSLWDQSYEQYF
DNA: TGTGCCAGCAGTCTGTGGGACCAGTCCTACGAGCAGTACTTC

V: TRBV27
size: .
D: .
J: TRBJ2-1
CDR3: CASSPTMLGNSYNEQFF
DNA: TGTGCCAGCAGTCCCACCATGCTAGGGAACTCCTACAATGAGCAGTTCTTC

V: TRBV19
size: .
D: TRBD2
J: TRBJ2-5
CDR3: CASSRGLAGGIQETQYF
DNA: TGTGCCAGTAGTAGAGGACTAGCGGGGGGCATCCAAGAGACCCAGTACTTC

V: TRBV12-5
size: .
D: TRBD1
J: TRBJ2-5
CDR3: CASGPGQQETQYF
DNA: TGTGCTAGTGGACCGGGACAGCAAGAGACCCAGTACTTC

V: TRBV13
size: .
D: .
J: TRBJ2-6
CDR3: CASSLWFSGANVLTF
DNA: TGTGCCAGCAGCTTATGGTTCTCTGGGGCCAACGTCCTGACTTTC

V: TRBV5-8
size: .
D: .
J: TRBJ2-2
CDR3: CASSLARGSGGELFF
DNA: TGTGCCAGCAGCTTGGCCAGAGGGAGCGGCGGGGAGCTGTTTTTT

V: TRBV25-1
size: .
D: .
J: TRBJ2-7
CDR3: CASSESSKSYF
DNA: TGTGCCAGCAGTGAATCCTCCAAGTCGTACTTC

V: TRBV7-2
size: .
D: .
J: TRBJ2-7
CDR3: CASSFYEQYF
DNA: TGTGCCAGCAGCTTCTACGAGCAGTACTTC

V: TRBV2
size: once
D: .
J: TRBJ2-7
CDR3: CASTGTSYEQYF
DNA: TGTGCCAGCACCGGGACCTCCTACGAGCAGTACTTC

V: TRBV28
size: once
D: .
J: TRBJ2-7
CDR3: CASSWDTLSYEQYF
DNA: TGTGCCAGCAGTTGGGACACCCTCTCCTACGAGCAGTACTTC

V: TRBV4-3
size: .
D: TRBD2
J: TRBJ2-2
CDR3: CASSHGLGDTGELFF
DNA: TGCGCCAGCAGCCACGGACTAGGGGACACCGGGGAGCTGTTTTTT

V: TRBV29-1
size: .
D: .
J: TRBJ2-1
CDR3: CSVLTPLSQEQFF
DNA: TGCAGCGTTCTGACTCCCCTAAGTCAGGAGCAGTTCTTC

V: TRBV27
size: .
D: .
J: TRBJ2-7
CDR3: CASRGEIYEQYF
DNA: TGTGCCAGCAGGGGAGAGATCTACGAGCAGTACTTC

V: TRBV6-5
size: .
D: .
J: TRBJ2-2
CDR3: CASSYSTGSNTGELFF
DNA: TGTGCCAGCAGTTACTCGACAGGAAGCAACACCGGGGAGCTGTTTTTT

V: TRBV4-1
size: .
D: TRBD1
J: TRBJ2-7
CDR3: CASSQVSGQGNYEQYF
DNA: TGCGCCAGCAGCCAAGTATCGGGACAGGGGAACTACGAGCAGTACTTC

V: TRBV29-1
size: .
D: TRBD2
J: TRBJ2-1
CDR3: CSVSGGALQGSYNEQFF
DNA: TGCAGCGTCAGCGGGGGGGCCCTCCAGGGGTCCTACAATGAGCAGTTCTTC

V: TRBV6-1
size: .
D: .
J: TRBJ2-7
CDR3: CASSEGWAPSSYEQYF
DNA: TGTGCCAGCAGTGAAGGTTGGGCTCCCAGCTCCTACGAGCAGTACTTC